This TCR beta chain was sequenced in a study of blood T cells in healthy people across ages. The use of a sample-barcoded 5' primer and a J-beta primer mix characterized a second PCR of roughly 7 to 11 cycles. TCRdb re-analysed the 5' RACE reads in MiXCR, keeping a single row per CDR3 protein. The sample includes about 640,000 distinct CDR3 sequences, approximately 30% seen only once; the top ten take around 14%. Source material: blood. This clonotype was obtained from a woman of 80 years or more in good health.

CDR3 protein: CASSARTSARGTQYF. As DNA, the CDR3 is TGTGCCAGCAGCGCACGGACTAGTGCGAGAGGTACGCAGTATTTT. The chain links TRBV9 to TRBJ2-3, with TRBD2 matching over 7 bases. V trimming: 3 bases; J trimming: 8 bases; junction bases outside the gene matches: 12. Germline lookup yields CDR1 SGDLS and CDR2 YYNGEE. The CDR3 spans 15 residues.